Presented here are 16 T cell receptor beta chains from one specimen sequenced in a study of blood T cell repertoires in COVID-19 (dated by TCRdb to the early 2020s). The library was generated by the immunoSEQ multiplex PCR assay. Imported from immuneACCESS, the table was reduced by TCRdb to in-frame sequences with V and J called. These copies leave out some clones; in studies compared against another copy, an unresolved V gene accounts for under half, and the cause of the remainder is not known. The sample contains around 150,000 clones, 80% to 90% of them found a single time. The ten top clones hold 3% to 4% of the sample. The sequencing sample was made of peripheral blood. These receptors were collected from a man between 70 and 80 years old with acute or convalescent COVID-19.

The chain couples TRBV5-1 to TRBJ2-1; 10 bases agree with TRBD2. The CDR3 consists of 14 residues. Germline CDR1 is SGHRS and CDR2 is YFSETQ. J lost 8 bases, V lost 5 bases, and 7 bases had no gene match. CDR3 DNA sequence: TGCGCCAGCAGATTACAACTAGCGGGATATGAGCAGTTCTTC. As protein: CASRLQLAGYEQFF.

The CDR3 here is CASSLEGIEQYF. The CDR3, as DNA: TGCGCCAGCAGCTTGGAGGGGATCGAGCAGTACTTC. The V call is TRBV5-1, the J call TRBJ2-7, with D possibly being TRBD1 (5 bases). From germline, CDR1 is SGHRS and CDR2 YFSETQ. V lost 0 bases, J lost 6 bases, and 7 bases lay in between. The CDR3 spans 12 residues.

V and J are TRBV3-1 (or the pseudogene TRBV3-2) and TRBJ2-7, with 9 bases that match TRBD2. Germline-derived CDR1 and CDR2 are LGHDT and YNNKEL (reference sequence). V dropped 1 base and J dropped 3; count of bases not matched to a gene: 4. The CDR3 loop spans 15 amino acids. CDR3 bases: TGTGCCAGCAGCCAAGGACTAGCGGAGGGCTACGAGCAGTACTTC. Translating gives CASSQGLAEGYEQYF.

The rearrangement uses TRBV29-1 and TRBJ1-3; perhaps TRBD1 as D (5 bases). This CDR3 is built from 16 residues. The V and J ends lost 6 bases and 2 bases respectively, with 20 bases between them. Germline lookup yields CDR1 SQVTM and CDR2 ANQGSEA. The CDR3 DNA sequence: TGCAGCGTCCGGGGGACTCCTGGGGGGACTGGAAACACCATATATTTT. Translated, it gives CSVRGTPGGTGNTIYF.

V gene TRBV4-1 combines with J gene TRBJ2-5, with D perhaps TRBD1 (5 bases). The CDR3 sequence is 14 residues long. Germline V gene sequence: CDR1 MGHRA, CDR2 YSYEKL. Trimming pared 1 base from V and 1 base from J, leaving 7 bases between. The CDR3 here is CASSQARGQETQYF. DNA of the CDR3: TGCGCCAGCAGCCAAGCTAGGGGCCAAGAGACCCAGTACTTC.

The chain recombines TRBV29-1 with TRBJ1-2, with 8 bases identical to TRBD1. There are 13 residues in the CDR3. The germline gives CDR1 SQVTM, CDR2 ANQGSEA. The ends lost 7 bases at V and 3 bases at J; junction bases unmatched: 7. CDR3 nucleotides: TGCAGCGCCGAGCCAGGGGGCTACTATGGCTACACCTTC. Its protein is CSAEPGGYYGYTF.

The rearrangement uses TRBV4-1 and TRBJ1-1, with 8 bases identical to TRBD1. The CDR3 runs 15 residues. Germline CDR1 MGHRA, CDR2 YSYEKL. The J segment lost 0 bases and the V segment lost 5 bases, leaving 5 bases of the junction unmatched. This CDR3 is CASSSRTGMNTEAFF. The CDR3 DNA reads TGCGCCAGCAGCTCCCGGACAGGGATGAACACTGAAGCTTTCTTT.

This clone was detected only once. The rearrangement uses TRBV5-1 and TRBJ2-2; 9 nucleotides agree with TRBD1. CDR1 and CDR2 from the germline V gene are SGHRS and YFSETQ. This CDR3 comprises 17 residues. Trimming at V came to 1 base and at J to 4 bases, leaving 8 bases not matched to a gene. The CDR3 bases are TGCGCCAGCAGCTTGCGTACAGGGGGCGCTTTCACCGGGGAGCTGTTTTTT. Encoded protein: CASSLRTGGAFTGELFF. The whole variable domain, filled in from reference TRBV5-1 and TRBJ2-2, reads KAGVTQTPRYLIKTRGQQVTLSCSPISGHRSVSWYQQTPGQGLQFLFEYFSETQRNKGNFPGRFSGRQFSNSRSEMNVSTLELGDSALYLCASSLRTGGAFTGELFFGEGSRLTVL.

The J gene is TRBJ2-3, the V gene TRBV18; 9 bases fit TRBD2. The CDR3 consists of 15 residues. Per germline, CDR1 KGHSH and CDR2 LQKENI. V lost 6 bases, J lost 6 bases, and 10 bases stayed unmatched. The CDR3 bases are TGTGCCAGCTCGCCCATTGGCGGGAGGGCGGATACGCAGTATTTT. This sequence encodes CASSPIGGRADTQYF.

V usage is TRBV3-1 (or the pseudogene TRBV3-2) and J usage is TRBJ2-7, with D possibly TRBD1 on 6 matching bases. CDR1 LGHDT and CDR2 YNNKEL come from the germline V gene (reference sequence). Trimming pared 4 bases from V and 5 bases from J, leaving 15 bases between. The CDR3 loop spans 14 amino acids. CDR3 nucleotide sequence: TGTGCCAGCAGCCTTACAGGGCAAGGCCACGAGCAGTACTTC. Protein sequence: CASSLTGQGHEQYF.

By share, this clone counts as medium-sized. The rearrangement uses TRBV7-2 and TRBJ2-3, with D possibly matching TRBD2 (6 bases). With 7 bases removed from V and 2 bases from J, the gap between germline ends came to 19 bases. This CDR3 has 16 amino acids. Per the germline V gene, CDR1 is SGHTA and CDR2 is FQGNSA. This chain's CDR3 is CASTGGASPFTDTQYF. The DNA for the CDR3 is TGTGCCAGCACCGGGGGAGCTAGCCCCTTCACAGATACGCAGTATTTT.

The chain carries TRBV28 and TRBJ1-1; perhaps TRBD1 as D (6 bases). CDR1 is MDHEN and CDR2 is SYDVKM in the germline V gene. This CDR3 has 14 residues. Trimming stripped 5 bases from V and 7 bases from J, with 17 bases between. The CDR3 loop reads CASSPRLGASEAFF. The CDR3 nucleotides read TGTGCCAGCAGTCCCCGCTTGGGGGCAAGTGAAGCTTTCTTT. The full variable domain, with the rest looked up from reference TRBV28 and TRBJ1-1, is DVKVTQSSRYLVKRTGEKVFLECVQDMDHENMFWYRQDPGLGLRLIYFSYDVKMKEKGDIPEGYSVSREKKERFSLILESASTNQTSMYLCASSPRLGASEAFFGQGTRLTVV.

The chain employs TRBV18 and TRBJ2-2; no firm D call. Germline V gene sequence: CDR1 KGHSH, CDR2 LQKENI. V lost 3 bases and J lost 3, with 5 bases in between. CDR3 length: 13 amino acids. CDR3: CASSPAYTGELFF. CDR3 DNA: TGTGCCAGCTCACCGGCCTACACCGGGGAGCTGTTTTTT.

This clone has a handful of counts. The rearrangement links TRBV5-1 to TRBJ1-4; D uncertain. Germline V gene data show CDR1 as SGHRS and CDR2 as YFSETQ. There are 15 residues in the CDR3. V dropped 1 base and J dropped 0 bases, with 7 bases sitting between them. CDR3: CASSLYQATNEKLFF. CDR3 sequence (DNA): TGCGCCAGCAGCTTGTATCAGGCAACTAATGAAAAACTGTTTTTT.

The chain links TRBV6-1 to TRBJ2-7; a possible D gene is TRBD2 (6 bases). The V and J ends lost 5 bases and 0 bases respectively, with 14 bases between them. In germline, CDR1 is MNHNS, CDR2 SASEGT. CDR3 length: 15 amino acids. The CDR3 protein is CASSWARDSSYEQYF. CDR3 nucleotide sequence: TGTGCCAGCAGTTGGGCCCGGGACTCCTCCTACGAGCAGTACTTC.

V usage is TRBV5-4 and J usage is TRBJ2-5; TRBD1 aligns across 7 bases. Germline V gene data show CDR1 as SGHNT and CDR2 as YYREEE (reference sequence). The length of the CDR3 is 14 residues. The V and J ends lost 4 bases and 4 bases, in that order; junction bases with no gene match: 7. The CDR3 DNA sequence: TGTGCCAGCAGCCACCGACAGGGTAGAGAGACCCAGTACTTC. Translation: CASSHRQGRETQYF.